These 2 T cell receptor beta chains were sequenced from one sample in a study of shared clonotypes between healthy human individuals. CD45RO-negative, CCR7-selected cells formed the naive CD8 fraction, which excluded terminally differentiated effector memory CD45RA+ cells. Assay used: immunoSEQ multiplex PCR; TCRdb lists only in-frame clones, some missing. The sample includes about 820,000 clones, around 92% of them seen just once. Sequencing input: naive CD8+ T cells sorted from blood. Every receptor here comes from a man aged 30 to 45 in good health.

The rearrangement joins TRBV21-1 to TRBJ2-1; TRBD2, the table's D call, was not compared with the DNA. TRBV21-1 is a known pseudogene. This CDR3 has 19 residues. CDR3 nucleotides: TGTGCCAGCAGCGGTCCGGGACTACCCCTCATGGGATCCTACAATGAGCAGTTCTTC. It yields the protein CASSGPGLPLMGSYNEQFF.

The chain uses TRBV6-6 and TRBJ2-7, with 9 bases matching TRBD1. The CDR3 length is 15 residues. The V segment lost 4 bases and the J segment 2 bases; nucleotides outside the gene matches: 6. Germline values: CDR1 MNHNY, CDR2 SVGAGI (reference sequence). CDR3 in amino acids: CASSFGDRDAYEQYF. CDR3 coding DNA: TGTGCCAGCAGTTTCGGGGACAGGGACGCCTACGAGCAGTACTTC.